The clone carrying this TCR beta chain was picked up many times. Antigen specificity is unknown. Germline trimming cut 10 bases from V and 5 bases from J; bases unmatched to any gene: 8. This CDR3 is built from 12 residues. Germline values: CDR1 ENHRY, CDR2 SYGVKD. Using RNA transcripts as the source, TCR beta CDR3 regions were amplified. HTBI primers were employed in a first-round RT-PCR of the TCR CDR3. Each CDR3 protein is one row after TCRdb ran MiXCR on the multiplex PCR reads. The sample lists around 190,000 distinct CDR3 sequences; about a sixth were seen once. This sample is part of a study of T cells in Graves' hyperthyroidism and ophthalmopathy. Findings of the study overall: Ophthalmopathy was separated from stable hyperthyroidism by a 13 V-J model.

PBMCs were obtained from approximately 9.2 ml fresh peripheral blood. The chain employs TRBV10-3 and TRBJ2-7, with 7 bases fitting TRBD2. Sequencing was carried out using blood. The sequence derives from a woman between 45 and 65 years old with Graves' hyperthyroidism. CDR3 loop: CASALALNEQYF. The DNA for the CDR3 is TGTGCCAGCGCACTAGCGCTCAACGAGCAGTACTTC.